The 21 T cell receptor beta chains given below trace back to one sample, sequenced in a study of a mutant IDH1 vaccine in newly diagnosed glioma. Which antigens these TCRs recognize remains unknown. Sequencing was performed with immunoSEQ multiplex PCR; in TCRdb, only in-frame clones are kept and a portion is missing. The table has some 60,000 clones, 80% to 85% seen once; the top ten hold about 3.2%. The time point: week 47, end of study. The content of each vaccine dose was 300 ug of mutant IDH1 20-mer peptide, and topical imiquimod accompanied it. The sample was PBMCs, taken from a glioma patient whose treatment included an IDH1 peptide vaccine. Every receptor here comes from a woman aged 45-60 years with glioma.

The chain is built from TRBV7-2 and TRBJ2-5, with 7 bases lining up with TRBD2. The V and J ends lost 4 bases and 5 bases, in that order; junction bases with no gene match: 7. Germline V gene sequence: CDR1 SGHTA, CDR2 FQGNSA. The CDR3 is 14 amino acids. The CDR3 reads CASSSTRGVETQYF. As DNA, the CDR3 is TGTGCCAGCAGCTCAACTCGGGGGGTGGAGACCCAGTACTTC.

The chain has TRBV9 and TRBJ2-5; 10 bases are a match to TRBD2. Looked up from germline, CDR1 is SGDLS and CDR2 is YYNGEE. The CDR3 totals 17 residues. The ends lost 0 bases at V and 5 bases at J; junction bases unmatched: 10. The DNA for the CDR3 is TGTGCCAGCAGCGTAGGTCAGCGGGGGGGCCAGAGGGAGACCCAGTACTTC. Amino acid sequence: CASSVGQRGGQRETQYF.

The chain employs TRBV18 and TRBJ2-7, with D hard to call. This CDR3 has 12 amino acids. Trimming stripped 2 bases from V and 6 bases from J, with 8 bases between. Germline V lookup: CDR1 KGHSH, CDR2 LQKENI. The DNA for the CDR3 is TGTGCCAGCTCACCAATTGGATCCGAGCAGTACTTC. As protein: CASSPIGSEQYF.

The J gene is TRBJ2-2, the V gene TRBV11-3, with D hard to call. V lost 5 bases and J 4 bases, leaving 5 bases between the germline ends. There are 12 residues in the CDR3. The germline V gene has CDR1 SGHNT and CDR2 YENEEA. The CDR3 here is CASSEITGELFF. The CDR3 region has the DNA TGTGCCAGCAGCGAGATCACCGGGGAGCTGTTTTTT.

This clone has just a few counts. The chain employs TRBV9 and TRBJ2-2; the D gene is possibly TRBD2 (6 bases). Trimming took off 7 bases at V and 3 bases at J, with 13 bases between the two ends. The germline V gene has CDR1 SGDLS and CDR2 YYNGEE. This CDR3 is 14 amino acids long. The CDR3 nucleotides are TGTGCCAGCGCATCGGGACTTCACACCGGGGAGCTGTTTTTT. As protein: CASASGLHTGELFF.

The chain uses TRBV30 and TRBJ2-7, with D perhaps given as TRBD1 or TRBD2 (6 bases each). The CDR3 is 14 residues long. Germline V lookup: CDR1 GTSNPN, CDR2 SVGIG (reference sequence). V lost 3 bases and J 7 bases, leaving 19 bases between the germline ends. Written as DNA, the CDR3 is TGTGCCTGGAGGGAAGGGGGGCTAAGGTTGGAGCAGTACTTC. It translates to CAWREGGLRLEQYF.

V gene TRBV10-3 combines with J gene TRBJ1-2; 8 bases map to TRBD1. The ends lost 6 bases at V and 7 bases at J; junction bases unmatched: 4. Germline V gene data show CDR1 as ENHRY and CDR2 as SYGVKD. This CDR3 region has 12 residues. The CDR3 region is CAISDRGGGYTF. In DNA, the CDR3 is TGTGCCATCAGCGACAGGGGCGGTGGCTACACCTTC.

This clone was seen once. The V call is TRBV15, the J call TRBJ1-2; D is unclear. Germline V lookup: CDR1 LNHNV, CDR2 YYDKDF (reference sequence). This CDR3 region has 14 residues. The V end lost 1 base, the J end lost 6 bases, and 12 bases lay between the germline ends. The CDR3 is CATSRGGSGDGYTF. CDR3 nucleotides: TGTGCCACCAGCAGAGGCGGGTCTGGGGATGGCTACACCTTC.

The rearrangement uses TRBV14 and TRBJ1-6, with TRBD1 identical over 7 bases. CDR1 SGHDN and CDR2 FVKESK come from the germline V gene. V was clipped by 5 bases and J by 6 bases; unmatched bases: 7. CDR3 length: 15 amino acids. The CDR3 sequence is CASSSGQQINSPLHF. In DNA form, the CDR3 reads TGTGCCAGCAGCTCGGGACAGCAGATTAATTCACCCCTCCACTTT.

The CDR3 protein is CASSVGRGGPDTQYF. CDR3 coding DNA: TGTGCCAGCAGCGTTGGGAGGGGCGGACCAGATACGCAGTATTTT. This rearrangement joins TRBV9 to TRBJ2-3; 7 nucleotides match TRBD2. The V gene's germline CDR1 is SGDLS and CDR2 YYNGEE. The J segment lost 4 bases and the V segment lost 2 bases, leaving 7 bases of the junction unmatched. CDR3 length equals 15 residues. The full variable domain, rest sourced from reference TRBV9 and TRBJ2-3, is DSGVTQTPKHLITATGQRVTLRCSPRSGDLSVYWYQQSLDQGLQFLIQYYNGEERAKGNILERFSAQQFPDLHSELNLSSLELGDSALYFCASSVGRGGPDTQYFGPGTRLTVL.

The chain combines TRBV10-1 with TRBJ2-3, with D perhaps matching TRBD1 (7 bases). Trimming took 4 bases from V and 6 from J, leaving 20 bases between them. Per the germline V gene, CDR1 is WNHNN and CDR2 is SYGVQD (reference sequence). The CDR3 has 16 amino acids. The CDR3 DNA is TGCGCCAGCAGTGCGGCCGGGACAGCCCGGGGGGATACGCAGTATTTT. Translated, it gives CASSAAGTARGDTQYF.

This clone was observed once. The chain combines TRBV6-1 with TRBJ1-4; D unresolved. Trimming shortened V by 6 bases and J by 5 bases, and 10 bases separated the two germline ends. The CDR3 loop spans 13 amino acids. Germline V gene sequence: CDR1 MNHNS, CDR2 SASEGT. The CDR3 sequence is CASRISFNEKLFF. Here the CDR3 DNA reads TGTGCCAGCAGGATCAGCTTCAATGAAAAACTGTTTTTT.

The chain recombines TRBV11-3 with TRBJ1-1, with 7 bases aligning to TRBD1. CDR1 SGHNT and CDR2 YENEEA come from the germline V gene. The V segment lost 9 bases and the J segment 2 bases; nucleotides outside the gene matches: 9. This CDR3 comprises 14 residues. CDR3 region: CASRDREANTEAFF. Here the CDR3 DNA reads TGTGCCAGTCGGGACAGAGAGGCAAACACTGAAGCTTTCTTT.

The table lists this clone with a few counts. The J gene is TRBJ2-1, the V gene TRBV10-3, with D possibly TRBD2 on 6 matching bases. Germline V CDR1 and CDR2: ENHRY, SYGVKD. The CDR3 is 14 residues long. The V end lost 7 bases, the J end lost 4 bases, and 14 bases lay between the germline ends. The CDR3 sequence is CAIKGGDQYNEQFF. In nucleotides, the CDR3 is TGTGCCATCAAGGGCGGGGACCAGTACAATGAGCAGTTCTTC.

CDR3 nucleotide sequence: TGTGCCAGCAGAATTACAGGGTTCCGGGGTGAAAAACTGTTTTTT. The encoded protein is CASRITGFRGEKLFF. The chain recombines TRBV5-8 with TRBJ1-4; weak D call: TRBD1 (6 bases). Germline lookup yields CDR1 SGHTS and CDR2 YDEGEE. V shed 5 bases and J shed 7 bases, with 18 bases lying between them. The CDR3 totals 15 residues.

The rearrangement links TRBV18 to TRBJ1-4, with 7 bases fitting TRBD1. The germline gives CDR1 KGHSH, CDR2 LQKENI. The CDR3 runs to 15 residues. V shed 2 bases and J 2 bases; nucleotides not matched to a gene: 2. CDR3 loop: CASSPTGQTNEKLFF. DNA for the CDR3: TGTGCCAGCTCACCAACGGGACAGACTAATGAAAAACTGTTTTTT.

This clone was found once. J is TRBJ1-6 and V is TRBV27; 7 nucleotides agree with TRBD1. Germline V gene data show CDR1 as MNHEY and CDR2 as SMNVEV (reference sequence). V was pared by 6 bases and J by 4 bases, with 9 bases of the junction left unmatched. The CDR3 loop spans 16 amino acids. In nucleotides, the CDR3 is TGTGCCAGCAGGTTAAGGAGGGACAGTTATAATTCACCCCTCCACTTT. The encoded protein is CASRLRRDSYNSPLHF.

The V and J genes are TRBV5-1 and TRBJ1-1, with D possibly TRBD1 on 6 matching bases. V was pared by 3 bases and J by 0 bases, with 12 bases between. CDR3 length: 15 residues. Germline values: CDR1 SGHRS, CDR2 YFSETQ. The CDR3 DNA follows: TGCGCCAGCAGCTCGACTCAGGGGATGAACACTGAAGCTTTCTTT. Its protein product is CASSSTQGMNTEAFF.

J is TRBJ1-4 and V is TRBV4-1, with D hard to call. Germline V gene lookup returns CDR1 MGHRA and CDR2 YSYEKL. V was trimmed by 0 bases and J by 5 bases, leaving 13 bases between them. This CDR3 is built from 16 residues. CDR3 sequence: CASSQDPVGGNEKLFF. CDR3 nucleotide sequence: TGCGCCAGCAGCCAAGATCCGGTCGGAGGAAATGAAAAACTGTTTTTT.

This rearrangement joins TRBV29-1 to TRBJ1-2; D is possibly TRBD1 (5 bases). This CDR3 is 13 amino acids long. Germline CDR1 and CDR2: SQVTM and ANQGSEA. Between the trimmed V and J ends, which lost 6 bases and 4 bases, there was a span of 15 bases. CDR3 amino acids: CSVLRGDSYGYTF. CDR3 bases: TGCAGCGTCCTGCGGGGGGATAGCTATGGCTACACCTTC.

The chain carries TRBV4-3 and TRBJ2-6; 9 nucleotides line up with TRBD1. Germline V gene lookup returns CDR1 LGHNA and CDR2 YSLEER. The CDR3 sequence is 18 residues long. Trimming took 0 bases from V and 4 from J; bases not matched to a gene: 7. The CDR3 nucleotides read TGCGCCAGCAGCCAAGAGGGGACAGGGAGGTCCGGGGCCAACGTCCTGACTTTC. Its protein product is CASSQEGTGRSGANVLTF.